What follows are 17 T cell receptor beta chains derived from one specimen sequenced in a study of CD8 T cells in Susac syndrome. Random hexamers were used to reverse transcribe the RNA input (about 0.45 to 1 ug). TCRdb re-derived calls from the immunoSEQ multiplex PCR reads in MiXCR, one entry per CDR3 protein. The data hold around 190,000 distinct CDR3 sequences, with 94% observed a single time. Sequencing input: CD4+ T cells from PBMCs. These receptors were taken from a human donor with Susac syndrome.

Concerning this clonotype: Because the CDR3 is missing its conserved closing phenylalanine or tryptophan, this is likely a read error. The rearrangement uses TRBV30 and TRBJ1-6; no definite D call. V was clipped by 3 bases and J by 10 bases, with 10 bases between them. The CDR3 runs to 12 residues. CDR1 and CDR2 from the germline V gene are GTSNPN and SVGIG (reference sequence). The CDR3 DNA sequence: TGTGCCTGGAGGGTAGGCGTATCACCCCTCCACCTT. Its translation: CAWRVGVSPLHL.

The gene calls are TRBV7-9 and TRBJ2-1, with D uncertain. Germline V CDR1 and CDR2: SEHNR, FQNEAQ (reference sequence). V was pared by 1 base and J by 8 bases, with 9 bases between. This CDR3 comprises 13 residues. The CDR3 sequence: CASSLGSQDEQFF. In DNA form, the CDR3 reads TGTGCCAGCAGCTTAGGTAGTCAGGATGAGCAGTTCTTC. Filled out from reference TRBV7-9 and TRBJ2-1, the complete variable domain reads DTGVSQNPRHKITKRGQNVTFRCDPISEHNRLYWYRQTLGQGPEFLTYFQNEAQLEKSRLLSDRFSAERPKGSFSTLEIQRTEQGDSAMYLCASSLGSQDEQFFGPGTRLTVL.

This rearrangement joins TRBV25-1 to TRBJ1-6; tentative D call: TRBD1 (5 bases). Trimming took off 1 base at V and 9 bases at J, with 13 bases between the two ends. Germline assignment: CDR1 MGHDK and CDR2 SYGVNS. The CDR3 has 15 residues. The CDR3 protein is CASSEFRQGSSPLHF. The DNA of the CDR3 is TGTGCCAGCAGTGAATTTCGCCAGGGCAGTTCACCCCTCCACTTT.

V and J are TRBV9 and TRBJ1-3; D is unresolved. CDR3 size: 12 residues. The V end lost 6 bases, the J end lost 4 bases, and 8 bases lay between the germline ends. In germline, CDR1 is SGDLS, CDR2 YYNGEE. The CDR3 spells CASNRAGNTIYF. DNA of the CDR3: TGTGCCAGCAATCGAGCCGGAAACACCATATATTTT.

The genes are TRBV5-1 and TRBJ2-1; TRBD1 agrees at 8 bases. The CDR3 runs to 13 residues. The ends lost 7 bases at V and 3 bases at J; junction bases unmatched: 3. Per germline, CDR1 SGHRS and CDR2 YFSETQ. The CDR3 spells CASGQGIYNEQFF. The CDR3 nucleotides read TGCGCCAGCGGACAGGGTATCTACAATGAGCAGTTCTTC.

This clonotype came up once. The chain recombines TRBV7-2 with TRBJ2-3; unclear D gene. The CDR3 consists of 13 residues. Germline loops: CDR1 SGHTA, CDR2 FQGNSA. The V end was cut by 6 bases, the J end by 4 bases, with 11 bases between. The CDR3 protein is CASRVTNADTQYF. DNA for the CDR3: TGTGCCAGCAGAGTAACCAACGCAGATACGCAGTATTTT. Together with reference TRBV7-2 and TRBJ2-3, the CDR3 gives the full variable domain: GAGVSQSPSNKVTEKGKDVELRCDPISGHTALYWYRQSLGQGLEFLIYFQGNSAPDKSGLPSDRFSAERTGGSVSTLTIQRTQQEDSAVYLCASRVTNADTQYFGPGTRLTVL.

As for this clonotype: This CDR3 fails to terminate in the conserved phenylalanine or tryptophan, so it likely reflects a read error. The chain links TRBV7-8 to TRBJ1-1, with D unclear. Germline V gives CDR1 SGHVS, CDR2 FQNEAQ. The CDR3 has 13 residues. The V end was cut by 0 bases, the J end by 2 bases, with 4 bases between. CDR3 region: CASSLAFNTEAFS. The CDR3 region has the DNA TGTGCCAGCAGCTTAGCTTTTAACACTGAAGCTTTCTCT.

The rearrangement uses TRBV13 and TRBJ2-1; D is perhaps TRBD2 (5 bases). CDR1 is PRHDT, CDR2 FYEKMQ, per germline (reference sequence). This CDR3 is 12 amino acids long. Trimming pared 5 bases from V and 3 bases from J, leaving 5 bases between. The DNA of the CDR3 is TGTGCCAGCAGCCGGGACTACAATGAGCAGTTCTTC. Residues: CASSRDYNEQFF.

The rearrangement links TRBV30 to TRBJ1-2; 11 bases fit TRBD1. V shed 0 bases, J shed 8 bases, and the junction held 2 bases outside the gene matches. This CDR3 is 13 amino acids long. From germline, CDR1 is GTSNPN and CDR2 SVGIG (reference sequence). For the CDR3, the DNA is TGTGCCTGGAGTGTAGGACAGGGGGCCGGCTACACCTTC. This codes for CAWSVGQGAGYTF. Looking up the rest from reference TRBV30 and TRBJ1-2 gives the full variable domain: SQTIHQWPATLVQPVGSPLSLECTVEGTSNPNLYWYRQAAGRGLQLLFYSVGIGQISSEVPQNLSASRPQDRQFILSSKKLLLSDSGFYLCAWSVGQGAGYTFGSGTRLTVV.

J is TRBJ2-3 and V is TRBV4-2; D may correspond to TRBD1 or TRBD2 (5 bases each). Germline V gives CDR1 LGHNA, CDR2 YNFKEQ. CDR3 length equals 14 residues. V was pared by 1 base and J by 8 bases, with 13 bases between. CDR3 protein: CASSQGDARGTQYF. For the CDR3, the DNA is TGTGCCAGCAGCCAAGGGGACGCCAGAGGTACGCAGTATTTT.

The CDR3 reads CSAREPGMGGYTF. Written as DNA, the CDR3 is TGCAGTGCTAGGGAACCGGGGATGGGTGGCTACACCTTC. The chain is built from TRBV20-1 and TRBJ1-2; D unclear. Germline V gives CDR1 DFQATT, CDR2 SNEGSKA (reference sequence). This CDR3 has 13 amino acids. V was shortened by 3 bases and J by 7 bases, with 15 bases between the two germline ends.

The rearrangement joins TRBV7-9 to TRBJ2-2, with 9 bases that match TRBD1. This CDR3 contains 16 residues. Germline values: CDR1 SEHNR, CDR2 FQNEAQ (reference sequence). V lost 7 bases to trimming and J lost 3 bases; unmatched junction nucleotides: 9. The CDR3 sequence: CASNDRGNWDTGELFF. The CDR3, as DNA: TGTGCCAGCAACGACAGGGGGAACTGGGACACCGGGGAGCTGTTTTTT.

CDR3 protein: CASSLNPWGTEAFF. CDR3 bases: TGTGCCAGCAGTTTAAACCCCTGGGGGACTGAAGCTTTCTTT. This chain connects TRBV12-3 or TRBV12-4 to TRBJ1-1, with D possibly TRBD1 on 5 matching bases. Trimming removed 2 bases at V and 5 bases at J, with 12 bases between. The CDR3 is 14 residues long.

The CDR3 coding sequence is TGTGCCAGCAGCCCCCTAAGGAAGGGCACAGATACGCAGTATTTT. Its translation is CASSPLRKGTDTQYF. The chain couples TRBV12-3 or TRBV12-4 to TRBJ2-3; no clear D. V dropped 6 bases and J dropped 1 base, with 14 bases sitting between them. This CDR3 has 15 amino acids.

The CDR3 sequence: CASSQINGDQPQHF. The CDR3 region has the DNA TGTGCCAGCAGTCAGATAAACGGGGACCAGCCCCAGCATTTT. The V call is TRBV6-6, the J call TRBJ1-5; a weak D match, TRBD1 (5 bases). V was pared by 5 bases and J by 7 bases, with 15 bases between. Germline loops: CDR1 MNHNY, CDR2 SVGAGI (reference sequence). This CDR3 spans 14 amino acids.

The chain couples TRBV29-1 to TRBJ1-2; the D is unclear. Germline CDR1 is SQVTM and CDR2 is ANQGSEA. V was pared by 4 bases and J by 2 bases, with 11 bases between. This CDR3 contains 13 residues. Here the CDR3 reads CSVGSQVNYGYTF. In nucleotides, the CDR3 is TGCAGCGTTGGTAGCCAGGTGAACTATGGCTACACCTTC. The complete variable domain, with remaining parts taken from reference TRBV29-1 and TRBJ1-2, reads SAVISQKPSRDICQRGTSLTIQCQVDSQVTMMFWYRQQPGQSLTLIATANQGSEATYESGFVIDKFPISRPNLTFSTLTVSNMSPEDSSIYLCSVGSQVNYGYTFGSGTRLTVV.

The chain carries TRBV7-9 and TRBJ2-7; 7 bases map to TRBD1. V gave up 4 bases and J gave up 2 bases; unmatched junction bases: 5. This CDR3 region has 14 residues. Germline CDR1 and CDR2: SEHNR and FQNEAQ (reference sequence). Here the CDR3 reads CASSSQGFPYEQYF. The CDR3 coding sequence is TGTGCCAGCAGCTCACAGGGGTTCCCCTACGAGCAGTACTTC. Supplemented by reference TRBV7-9 and TRBJ2-7, the full variable domain reads DTGVSQNPRHKITKRGQNVTFRCDPISEHNRLYWYRQTLGQGPEFLTYFQNEAQLEKSRLLSDRFSAERPKGSFSTLEIQRTEQGDSAMYLCASSSQGFPYEQYFGPGTRLTVT.